This T cell receptor beta chain emerged from a study of T-cell reconstitution after alpha-beta-depleted transplantation in children. General observations from the study: Surviving recipient T cells and thymic progenitors accounted for the high day-60 TCRbeta diversity observed in some patients.

Preparation of the TCRbeta library used unique molecular identifiers. TCRdb used MiXCR to reprocess the PCR reads, holding one entry per CDR3 protein. The sample carries some 840,000 distinct CDR3 sequences, roughly 15% recorded once. J gave up 5 bases and V 2 bases, and 5 bases lay outside the gene matches. This CDR3 comprises 14 residues. CDR1 and CDR2 (germline): SGDLS, YYNGEE. In regard to this clonotype: Its antigen remains unidentified.

The gene calls are TRBV9 and TRBJ1-1; 8 positions agree with TRBD1. The sequencing used PBMCs, mostly from graft donor cells, collected 360 days after TCRalphabeta/CD19-depleted stem cell transplant. This TCR was sampled from a male patient aged 10 to 17 who had a stem cell transplant for acute lymphoblastic leukemia, so the T cells may come from the graft donor. CDR3 nucleotides: TGTGCCAGCAGCGTCGGACAGGGTATAACTGAAGCTTTCTTT. Protein: CASSVGQGITEAFF.